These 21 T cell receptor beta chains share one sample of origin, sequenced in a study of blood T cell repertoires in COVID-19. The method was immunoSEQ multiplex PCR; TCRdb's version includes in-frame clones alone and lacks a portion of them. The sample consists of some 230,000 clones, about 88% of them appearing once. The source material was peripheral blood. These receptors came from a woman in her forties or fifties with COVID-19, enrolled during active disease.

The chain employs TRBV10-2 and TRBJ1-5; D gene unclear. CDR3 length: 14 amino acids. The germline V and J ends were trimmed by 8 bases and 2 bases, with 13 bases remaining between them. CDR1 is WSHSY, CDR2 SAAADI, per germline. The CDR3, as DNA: TGCGCCAGCGGGGAGGGCTCGGGCAATCAGCCCCAGCATTTT. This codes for CASGEGSGNQPQHF.

The DNA for the CDR3 is TGTGCCAGCTCAAGCAACAAGGAGACCATGGGCTACACCTTC. Translated: CASSSNKETMGYTF. The rearrangement links TRBV18 to TRBJ1-2; D unresolved. The V end was cut by 5 bases, the J end by 8 bases, with 18 bases between. The germline gives CDR1 KGHSH, CDR2 LQKENI. The length of the CDR3 is 14 residues. Combining the CDR3 with reference TRBV18 and TRBJ1-2 gives the whole variable domain NAGVMQNPRHLVRRRGQEARLRCSPMKGHSHVYWYRQLPEEGLKFMVYLQKENIIDESGMPKERFSAEFPKEGPSILRIQQVVRGDSAAYFCASSSNKETMGYTFGSGTRLTVV.

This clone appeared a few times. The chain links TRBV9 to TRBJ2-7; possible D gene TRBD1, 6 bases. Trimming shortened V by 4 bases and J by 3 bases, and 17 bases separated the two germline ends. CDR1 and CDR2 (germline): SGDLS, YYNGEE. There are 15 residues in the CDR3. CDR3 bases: TGTGCCAGCAGCCCTCTATGGGCAGGGGACTACGAGCAGTACTTC. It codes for CASSPLWAGDYEQYF. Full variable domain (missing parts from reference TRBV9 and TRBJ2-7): DSGVTQTPKHLITATGQRVTLRCSPRSGDLSVYWYQQSLDQGLQFLIQYYNGEERAKGNILERFSAQQFPDLHSELNLSSLELGDSALYFCASSPLWAGDYEQYFGPGTRLTVT.

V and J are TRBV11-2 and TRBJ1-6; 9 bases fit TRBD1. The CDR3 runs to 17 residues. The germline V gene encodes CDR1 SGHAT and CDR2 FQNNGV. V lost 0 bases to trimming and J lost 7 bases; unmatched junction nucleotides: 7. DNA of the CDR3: TGTGCCAGCAGCTTAGAAGACAGGGGGGGGCTAAATTCACCCCTCCACTTT. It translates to CASSLEDRGGLNSPLHF.

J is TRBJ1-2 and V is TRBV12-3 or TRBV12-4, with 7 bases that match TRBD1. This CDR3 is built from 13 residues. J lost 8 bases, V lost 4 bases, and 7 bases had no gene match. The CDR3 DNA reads TGTGCCAGCAGTTCGGACAGGTTCAGGGGCTACACCTTC. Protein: CASSSDRFRGYTF.

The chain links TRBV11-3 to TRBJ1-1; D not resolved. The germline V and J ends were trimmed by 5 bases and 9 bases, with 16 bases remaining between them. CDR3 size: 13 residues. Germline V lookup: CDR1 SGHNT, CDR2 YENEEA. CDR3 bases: TGTGCCAGCAGCGGAACGGCAGGAATACAAGCTTTCTTT. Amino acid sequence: CASSGTAGIQAFF.

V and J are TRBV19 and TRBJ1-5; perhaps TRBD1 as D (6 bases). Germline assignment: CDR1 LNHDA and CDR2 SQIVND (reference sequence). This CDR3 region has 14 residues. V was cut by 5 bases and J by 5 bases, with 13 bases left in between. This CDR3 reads CASSVQGTDQPQHF. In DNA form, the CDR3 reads TGTGCCAGTAGTGTTCAGGGGACCGATCAGCCCCAGCATTTT.

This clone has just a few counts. CDR3 sequence: CATSPRTGENEKLFF. DNA for the CDR3: TGTGCCACCAGCCCGCGGACGGGGGAGAATGAAAAACTGTTTTTT. The V and J genes are TRBV15 and TRBJ1-4; possible D gene TRBD1, 5 bases. The CDR3 is made up of 15 amino acids. Germline CDR1 is LNHNV and CDR2 is YYDKDF (reference sequence). Trimming took off 5 bases at V and 5 bases at J, with 15 bases between the two ends. Filled out from reference TRBV15 and TRBJ1-4, the complete variable domain reads DAMVIQNPRYQVTQFGKPVTLSCSQTLNHNVMYWYQQKSSQAPKLLFHYYDKDFNNEADTPDNFQSRRPNTSFCFLDIRSPGLGDTAMYLCATSPRTGENEKLFFGSGTQLSVL.

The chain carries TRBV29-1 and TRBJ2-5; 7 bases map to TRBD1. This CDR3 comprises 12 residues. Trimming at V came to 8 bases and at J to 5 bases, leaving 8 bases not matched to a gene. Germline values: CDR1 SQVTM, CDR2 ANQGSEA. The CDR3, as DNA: TGCAGCTTCCAGGGGGACGCGGAGACCCAGTACTTC. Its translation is CSFQGDAETQYF. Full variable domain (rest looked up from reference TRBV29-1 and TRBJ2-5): SAVISQKPSRDICQRGTSLTIQCQVDSQVTMMFWYRQQPGQSLTLIATANQGSEATYESGFVIDKFPISRPNLTFSTLTVSNMSPEDSSIYLCSFQGDAETQYFGPGTRLLVL.

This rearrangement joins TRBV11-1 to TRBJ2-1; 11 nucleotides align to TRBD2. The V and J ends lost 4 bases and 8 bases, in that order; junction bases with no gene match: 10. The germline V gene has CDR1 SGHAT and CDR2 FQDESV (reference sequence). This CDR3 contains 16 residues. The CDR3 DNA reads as TGTGCCAGCAGCTCCGTACTAGCGGGGGTGGACGATGAGCAGTTCTTC. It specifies CASSSVLAGVDDEQFF.

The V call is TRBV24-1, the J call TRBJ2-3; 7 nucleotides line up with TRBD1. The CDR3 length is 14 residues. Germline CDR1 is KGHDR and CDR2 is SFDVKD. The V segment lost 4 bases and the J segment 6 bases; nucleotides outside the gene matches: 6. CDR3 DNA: TGTGCCACCAGTGACCCTAGGGGGCGCGATACGCAGTATTTT. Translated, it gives CATSDPRGRDTQYF.

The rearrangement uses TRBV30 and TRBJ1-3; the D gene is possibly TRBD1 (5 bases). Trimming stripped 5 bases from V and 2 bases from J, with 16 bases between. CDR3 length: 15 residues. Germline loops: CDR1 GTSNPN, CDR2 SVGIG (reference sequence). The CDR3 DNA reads TGTGCCTGGGGACATATCGGACAACCTGGAAACACCATATATTTT. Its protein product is CAWGHIGQPGNTIYF.

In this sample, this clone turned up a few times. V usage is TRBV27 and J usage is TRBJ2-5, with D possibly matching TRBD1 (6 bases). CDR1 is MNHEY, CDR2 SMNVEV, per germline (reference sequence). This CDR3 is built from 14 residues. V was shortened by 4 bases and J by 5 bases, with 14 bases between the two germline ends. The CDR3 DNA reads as TGTGCCAGCAGTTCAGGGGTAGAATGGGAGACCCAGTACTTC. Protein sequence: CASSSGVEWETQYF.

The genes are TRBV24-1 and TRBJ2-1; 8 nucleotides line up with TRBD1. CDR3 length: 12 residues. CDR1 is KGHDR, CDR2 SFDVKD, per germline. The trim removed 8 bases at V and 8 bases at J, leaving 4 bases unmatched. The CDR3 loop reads CATTDRGHEQFF. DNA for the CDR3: TGTGCCACCACCGACAGGGGCCATGAGCAGTTCTTC.

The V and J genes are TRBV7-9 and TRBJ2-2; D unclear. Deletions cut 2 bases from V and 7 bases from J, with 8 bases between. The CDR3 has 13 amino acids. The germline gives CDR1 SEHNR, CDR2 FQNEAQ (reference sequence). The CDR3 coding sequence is TGTGCCAGCAGCTTATTTGGAGACGGGGAGCTGTTTTTT. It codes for CASSLFGDGELFF.

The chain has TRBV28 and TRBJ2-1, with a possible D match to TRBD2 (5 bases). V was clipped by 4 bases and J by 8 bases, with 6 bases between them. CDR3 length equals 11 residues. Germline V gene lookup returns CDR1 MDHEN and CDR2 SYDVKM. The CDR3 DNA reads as TGTGCCAGCAGTTCCGGGGATGAGCAGTTCTTC. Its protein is CASSSGDEQFF.

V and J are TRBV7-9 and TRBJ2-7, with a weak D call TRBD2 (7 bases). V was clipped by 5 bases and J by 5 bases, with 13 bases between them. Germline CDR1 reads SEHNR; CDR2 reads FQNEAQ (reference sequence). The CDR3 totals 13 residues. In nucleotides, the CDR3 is TGTGCCAGCAGCCTTAGGGGGGGCAACGAGCAGTACTTC. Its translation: CASSLRGGNEQYF.

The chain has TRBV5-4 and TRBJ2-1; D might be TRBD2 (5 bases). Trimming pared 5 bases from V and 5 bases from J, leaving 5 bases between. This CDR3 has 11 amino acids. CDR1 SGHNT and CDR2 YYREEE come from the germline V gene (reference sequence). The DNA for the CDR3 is TGTGCCAGCAGGCGGGACAATGAGCAGTTCTTC. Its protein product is CASRRDNEQFF.

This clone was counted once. CDR3 loop: CASSFRTSGNTIYF. DNA of the CDR3: TGTGCCAGCAGCTTCAGGACATCCGGAAACACCATATATTTT. V usage is TRBV5-8 and J usage is TRBJ1-3, with D possibly being TRBD1 (5 bases). Germline values: CDR1 SGHTS, CDR2 YDEGEE. Trimming stripped 2 bases from V and 4 bases from J, with 10 bases between. This CDR3 spans 14 amino acids.

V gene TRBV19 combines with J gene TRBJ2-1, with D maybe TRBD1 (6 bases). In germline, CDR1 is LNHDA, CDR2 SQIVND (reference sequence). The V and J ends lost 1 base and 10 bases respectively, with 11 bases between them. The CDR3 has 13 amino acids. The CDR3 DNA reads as TGTGCCAGTAGTATAGTAGGGGGATGGGAGCAGTTCTTC. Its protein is CASSIVGGWEQFF.

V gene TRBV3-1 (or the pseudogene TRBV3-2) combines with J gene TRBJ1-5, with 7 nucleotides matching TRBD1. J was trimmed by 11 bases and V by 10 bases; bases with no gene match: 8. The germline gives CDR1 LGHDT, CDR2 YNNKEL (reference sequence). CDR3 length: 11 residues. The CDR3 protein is CATGAGTAQHF. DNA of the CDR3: TGTGCCACCGGGGCAGGGACAGCCCAGCATTTT.